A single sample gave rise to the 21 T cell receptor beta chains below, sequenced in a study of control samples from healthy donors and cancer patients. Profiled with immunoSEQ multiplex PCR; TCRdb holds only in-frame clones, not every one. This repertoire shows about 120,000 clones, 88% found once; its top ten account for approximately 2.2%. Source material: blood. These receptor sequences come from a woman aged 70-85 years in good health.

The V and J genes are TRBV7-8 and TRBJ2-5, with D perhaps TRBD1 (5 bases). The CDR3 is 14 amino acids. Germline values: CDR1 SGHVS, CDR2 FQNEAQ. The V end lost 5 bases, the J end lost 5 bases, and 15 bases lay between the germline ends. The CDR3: CASSARTSGETQYF. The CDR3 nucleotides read TGTGCCAGCAGCGCACGGACATCGGGTGAGACCCAGTACTTC.

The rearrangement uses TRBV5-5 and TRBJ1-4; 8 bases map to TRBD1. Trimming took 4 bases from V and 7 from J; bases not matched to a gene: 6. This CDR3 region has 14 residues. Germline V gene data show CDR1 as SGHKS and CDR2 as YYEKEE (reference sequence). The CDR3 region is CASSPGQGFEKLFF. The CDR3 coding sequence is TGTGCCAGCAGCCCCGGACAGGGATTTGAAAAACTGTTTTTT.

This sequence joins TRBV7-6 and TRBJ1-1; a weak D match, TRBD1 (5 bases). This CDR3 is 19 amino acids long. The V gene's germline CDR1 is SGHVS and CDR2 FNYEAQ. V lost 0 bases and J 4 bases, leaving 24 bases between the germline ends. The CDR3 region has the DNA TGTGCCAGCAGCTTAGCGGGTCCTGGGGGGTTGGGTGGGGGCACTGAAGCTTTCTTT. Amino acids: CASSLAGPGGLGGGTEAFF.

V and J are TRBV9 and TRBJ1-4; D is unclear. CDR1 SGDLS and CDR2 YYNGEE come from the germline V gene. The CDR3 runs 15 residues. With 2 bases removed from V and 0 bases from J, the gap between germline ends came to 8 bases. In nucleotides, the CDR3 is TGTGCCAGCAGCGTTGGACCCTCAACTAATGAAAAACTGTTTTTT. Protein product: CASSVGPSTNEKLFF.

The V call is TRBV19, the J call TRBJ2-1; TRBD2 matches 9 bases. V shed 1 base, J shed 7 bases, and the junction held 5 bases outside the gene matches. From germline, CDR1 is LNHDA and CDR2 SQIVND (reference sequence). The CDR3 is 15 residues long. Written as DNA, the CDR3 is TGTGCCAGTAGTATAGTGCGGGGGGGCCGAAATGAGCAGTTCTTC. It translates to CASSIVRGGRNEQFF.

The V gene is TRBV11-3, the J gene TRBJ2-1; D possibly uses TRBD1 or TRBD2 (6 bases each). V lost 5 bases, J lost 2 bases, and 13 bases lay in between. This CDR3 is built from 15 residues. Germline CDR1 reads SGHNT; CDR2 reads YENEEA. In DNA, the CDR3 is TGTGCCAGCAGCGCCCAGAGGGGGGCCTACAATGAGCAGTTCTTC. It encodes CASSAQRGAYNEQFF.

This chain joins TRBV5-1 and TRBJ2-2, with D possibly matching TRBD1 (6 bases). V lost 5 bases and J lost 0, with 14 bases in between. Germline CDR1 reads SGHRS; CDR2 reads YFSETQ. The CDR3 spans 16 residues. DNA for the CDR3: TGCGCCAGCAGTAGGGGGTTGGGACCGAACACCGGGGAGCTGTTTTTT. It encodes CASSRGLGPNTGELFF. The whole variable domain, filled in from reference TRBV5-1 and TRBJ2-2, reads KAGVTQTPRYLIKTRGQQVTLSCSPISGHRSVSWYQQTPGQGLQFLFEYFSETQRNKGNFPGRFSGRQFSNSRSEMNVSTLELGDSALYLCASSRGLGPNTGELFFGEGSRLTVL.

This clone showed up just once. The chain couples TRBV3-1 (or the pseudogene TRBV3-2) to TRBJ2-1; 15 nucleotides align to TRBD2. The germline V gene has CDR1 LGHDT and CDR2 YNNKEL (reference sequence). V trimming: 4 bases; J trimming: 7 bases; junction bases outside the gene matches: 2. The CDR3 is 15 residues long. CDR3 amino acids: CASSPGLAGGNEQFF. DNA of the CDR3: TGTGCCAGCAGCCCGGGACTAGCGGGGGGAAATGAGCAGTTCTTC.

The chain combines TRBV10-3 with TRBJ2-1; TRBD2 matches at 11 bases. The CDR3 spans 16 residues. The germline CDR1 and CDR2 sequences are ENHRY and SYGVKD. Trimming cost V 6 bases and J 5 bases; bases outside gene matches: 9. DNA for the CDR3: TGTGCCATCAGCCCTTTAGCGGGGGGGCTGGACAATGAGCAGTTCTTC. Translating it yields CAISPLAGGLDNEQFF.

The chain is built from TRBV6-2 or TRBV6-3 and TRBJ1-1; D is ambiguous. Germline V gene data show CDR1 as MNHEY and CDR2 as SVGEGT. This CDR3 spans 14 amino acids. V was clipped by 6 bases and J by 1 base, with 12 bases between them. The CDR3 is CASSHPRGNTEAFF. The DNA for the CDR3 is TGTGCCAGCAGCCATCCACGGGGGAACACTGAAGCTTTCTTT.

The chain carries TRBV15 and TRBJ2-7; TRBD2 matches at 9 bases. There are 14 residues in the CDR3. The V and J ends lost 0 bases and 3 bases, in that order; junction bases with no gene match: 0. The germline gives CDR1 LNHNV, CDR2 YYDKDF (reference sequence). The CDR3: CATSRETSGYEQYF. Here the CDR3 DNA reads TGTGCCACCAGCAGAGAGACTAGCGGCTACGAGCAGTACTTC.

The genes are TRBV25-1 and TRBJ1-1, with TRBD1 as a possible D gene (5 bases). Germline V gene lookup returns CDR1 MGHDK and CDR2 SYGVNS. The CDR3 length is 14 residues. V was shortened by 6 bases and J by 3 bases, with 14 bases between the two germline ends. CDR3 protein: CASRHGGGYTEAFF. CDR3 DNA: TGTGCCAGCAGGCATGGGGGGGGGTACACTGAAGCTTTCTTT.

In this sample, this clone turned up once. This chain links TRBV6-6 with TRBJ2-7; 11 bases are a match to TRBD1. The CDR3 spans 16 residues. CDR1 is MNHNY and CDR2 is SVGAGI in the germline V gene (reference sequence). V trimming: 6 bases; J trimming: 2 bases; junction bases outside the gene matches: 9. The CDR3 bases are TGTGCCAGCAGGCGATCCGGGACAGGGGGTACCTACGAGCAGTACTTC. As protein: CASRRSGTGGTYEQYF.

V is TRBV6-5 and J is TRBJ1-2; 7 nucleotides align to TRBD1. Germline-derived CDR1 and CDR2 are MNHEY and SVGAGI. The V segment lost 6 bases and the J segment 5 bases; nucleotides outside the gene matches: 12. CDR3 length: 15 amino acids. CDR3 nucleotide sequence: TGTGCCAGCAGCACTAATACCCGGGGACAGTATGGCTACACCTTC. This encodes CASSTNTRGQYGYTF.

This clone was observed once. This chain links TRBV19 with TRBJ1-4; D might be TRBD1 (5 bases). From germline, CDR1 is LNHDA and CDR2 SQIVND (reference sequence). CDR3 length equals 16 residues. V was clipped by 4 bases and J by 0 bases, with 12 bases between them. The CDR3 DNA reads TGTGCCAGTAGTAATGGCAGGGTTGCAACTAATGAAAAACTGTTTTTT. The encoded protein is CASSNGRVATNEKLFF.

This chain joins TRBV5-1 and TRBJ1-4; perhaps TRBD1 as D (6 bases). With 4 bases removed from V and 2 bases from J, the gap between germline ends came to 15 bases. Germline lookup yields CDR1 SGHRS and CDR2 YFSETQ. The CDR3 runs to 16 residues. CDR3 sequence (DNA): TGCGCCAGCAGCGCCCGGGGGGGGGCTACTAATGAAAAACTGTTTTTT. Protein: CASSARGGATNEKLFF.

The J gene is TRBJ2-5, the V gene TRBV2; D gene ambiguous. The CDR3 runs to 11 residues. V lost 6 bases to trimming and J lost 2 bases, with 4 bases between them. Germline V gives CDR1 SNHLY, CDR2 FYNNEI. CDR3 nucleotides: TGTGCCAGCAGCACTCAAGAGACCCAGTACTTC. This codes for CASSTQETQYF.

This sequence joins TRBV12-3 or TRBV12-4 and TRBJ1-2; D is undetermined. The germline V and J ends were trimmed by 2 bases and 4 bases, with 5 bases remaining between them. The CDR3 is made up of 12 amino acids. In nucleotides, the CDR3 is TGTGCCAGCAGTTTATCAGCCTATGGCTACACCTTC. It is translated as CASSLSAYGYTF.

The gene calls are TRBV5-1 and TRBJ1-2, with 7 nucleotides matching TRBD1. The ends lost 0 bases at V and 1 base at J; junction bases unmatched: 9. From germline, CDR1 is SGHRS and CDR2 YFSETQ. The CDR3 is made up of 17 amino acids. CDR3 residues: CASSLDPPDRINYGYTF. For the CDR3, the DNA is TGCGCCAGCAGCTTGGACCCCCCGGACAGGATTAACTATGGCTACACCTTC.

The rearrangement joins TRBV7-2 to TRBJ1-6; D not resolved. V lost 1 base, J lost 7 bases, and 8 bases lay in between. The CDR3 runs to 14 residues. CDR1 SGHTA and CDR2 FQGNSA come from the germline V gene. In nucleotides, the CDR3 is TGTGCCAGCAGCTTAGTAGGGTTAAATTCACCCCTCCACTTT. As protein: CASSLVGLNSPLHF.

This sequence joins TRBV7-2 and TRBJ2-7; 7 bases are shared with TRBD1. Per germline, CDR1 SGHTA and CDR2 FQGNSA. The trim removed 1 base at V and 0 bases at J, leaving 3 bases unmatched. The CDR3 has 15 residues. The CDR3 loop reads CASSLGGTASYEQYF. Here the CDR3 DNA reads TGTGCCAGCAGCTTAGGAGGGACAGCCTCCTACGAGCAGTACTTC.